This T cell receptor beta chain comes out of a study of CXCR3-negative and CXCR3-positive naive CD8 T cells. Study-wide points: CXCR3 expression dropped partially after cryopreservation, and most assays relied on fresh PBMCs. The study found comparably high diversity in both naive subsets and much lower diversity in memory CD8+ cells. Researchers report that CXCR3-positive naive cells carry more hydrophobic TRB CDR3s than CXCR3-negative naive cells. Both naive subsets, CXCR3-negative and CXCR3-positive, displayed similar TRBV-TRBJ usage, unlike memory cells.

The germline V gene has CDR1 DFQATT and CDR2 SNEGSKA (reference sequence). CDR3 length: 13 amino acids. This clonotype is medium-sized (0.01 to 0.1%) by frequency. What it recognizes is unknown. The libraries of TRB cDNA were prepared using 5' RACE with UMI labels. TCRdb reanalyzed the 5' RACE reads and collapses them to one entry per CDR3 protein, without DNA. Reported are 5,700 or so distinct CDR3 sequences; the ten largest clones contain 1.5% to 2%. Among CD8+ T cells, naive ones were CD45RO-CCR7+CD27+CD95-. Sequenced material: naive CXCR3+ CD8+ T cells from blood. Indicated subset: CD45RO-CCR7+CD27+CD95- naive CD8+ T cells expressing CXCR3 (TNR3+). This TCR was sampled from a human donor in good health. Some clones in this sample may be carry-over from other donors' samples. This chain links TRBV20-1 with TRBJ1-2. CDR3 residues: CSARDQGAYGYTF.